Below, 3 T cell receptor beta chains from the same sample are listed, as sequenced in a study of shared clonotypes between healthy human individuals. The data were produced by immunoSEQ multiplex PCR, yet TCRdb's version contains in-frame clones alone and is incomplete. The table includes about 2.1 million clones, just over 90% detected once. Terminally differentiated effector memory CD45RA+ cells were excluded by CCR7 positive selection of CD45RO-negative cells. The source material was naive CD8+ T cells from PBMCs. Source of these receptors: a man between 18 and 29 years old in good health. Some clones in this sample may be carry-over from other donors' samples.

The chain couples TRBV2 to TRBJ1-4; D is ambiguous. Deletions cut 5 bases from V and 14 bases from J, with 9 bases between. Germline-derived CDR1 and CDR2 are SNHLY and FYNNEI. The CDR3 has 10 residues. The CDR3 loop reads CASSYQGLFF. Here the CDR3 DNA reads TGTGCCAGCAGTTACCAAGGGCTGTTTTTT.

The CDR3 nucleotides are TGTGCCAGCAGTTCAATAGCCTACCACAAAAATGAGCAGTTCTTC. This gives the protein CASSSIAYHKNEQFF. The rearrangement links TRBV27 to TRBJ2-1; no clear D gene. CDR1 is MNHEY, CDR2 SMNVEV, per germline (reference sequence). The CDR3 has 15 residues. Between the trimmed V and J ends, which lost 4 bases and 7 bases, there was a span of 17 bases.

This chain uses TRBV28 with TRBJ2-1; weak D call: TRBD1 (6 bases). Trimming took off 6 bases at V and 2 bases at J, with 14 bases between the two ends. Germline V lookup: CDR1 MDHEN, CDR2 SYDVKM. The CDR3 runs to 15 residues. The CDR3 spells CASSRGTPAYNEQFF. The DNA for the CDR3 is TGTGCCAGCAGCAGAGGGACACCCGCCTACAATGAGCAGTTCTTC. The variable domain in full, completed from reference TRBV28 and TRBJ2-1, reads DVKVTQSSRYLVKRTGEKVFLECVQDMDHENMFWYRQDPGLGLRLIYFSYDVKMKEKGDIPEGYSVSREKKERFSLILESASTNQTSMYLCASSRGTPAYNEQFFGPGTRLTVL.